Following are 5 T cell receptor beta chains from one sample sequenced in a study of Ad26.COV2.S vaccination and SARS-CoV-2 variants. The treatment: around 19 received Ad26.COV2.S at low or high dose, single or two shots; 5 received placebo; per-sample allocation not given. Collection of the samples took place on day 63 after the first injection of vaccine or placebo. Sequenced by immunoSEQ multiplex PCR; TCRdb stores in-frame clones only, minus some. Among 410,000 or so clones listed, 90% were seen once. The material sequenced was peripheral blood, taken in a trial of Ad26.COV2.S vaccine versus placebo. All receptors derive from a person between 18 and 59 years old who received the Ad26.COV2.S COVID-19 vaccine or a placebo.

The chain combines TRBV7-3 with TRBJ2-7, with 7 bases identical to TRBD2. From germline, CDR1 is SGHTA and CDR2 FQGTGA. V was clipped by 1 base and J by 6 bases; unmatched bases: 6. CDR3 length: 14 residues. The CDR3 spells CASSLSGSAAEQYF. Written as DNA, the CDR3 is TGTGCCAGCAGCTTAAGCGGGAGTGCGGCCGAGCAGTACTTC. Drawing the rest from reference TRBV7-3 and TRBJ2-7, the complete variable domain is GAGVSQTPSNKVTEKGKYVELRCDPISGHTALYWYRQSLGQGPEFLIYFQGTGAADDSGLPNDRFFAVRPEGSVSTLKIQRTERGDSAVYLCASSLSGSAAEQYFGPGTRLTVT.

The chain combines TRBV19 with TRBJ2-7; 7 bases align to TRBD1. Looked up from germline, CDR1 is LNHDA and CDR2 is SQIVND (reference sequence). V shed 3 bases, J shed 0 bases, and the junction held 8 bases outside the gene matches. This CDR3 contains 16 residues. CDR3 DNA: TGTGCCAGTAGTATCTCCTCGGACAGGAGCTCCTACGAGCAGTACTTC. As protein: CASSISSDRSSYEQYF.

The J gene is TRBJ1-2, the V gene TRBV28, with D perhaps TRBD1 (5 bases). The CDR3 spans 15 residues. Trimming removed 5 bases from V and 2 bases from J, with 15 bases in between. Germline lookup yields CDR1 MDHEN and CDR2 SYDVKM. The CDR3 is CASSQLAGRNYGYTF. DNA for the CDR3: TGTGCCAGCAGTCAACTAGCGGGACGGAACTATGGCTACACCTTC.

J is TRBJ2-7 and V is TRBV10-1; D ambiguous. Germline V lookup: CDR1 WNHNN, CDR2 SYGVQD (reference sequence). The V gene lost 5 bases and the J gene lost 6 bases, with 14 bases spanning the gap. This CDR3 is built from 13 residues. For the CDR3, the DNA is TGCGCCAGCAGTCCCTGGGTGGCTGGCGAGCAGTACTTC. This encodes CASSPWVAGEQYF.

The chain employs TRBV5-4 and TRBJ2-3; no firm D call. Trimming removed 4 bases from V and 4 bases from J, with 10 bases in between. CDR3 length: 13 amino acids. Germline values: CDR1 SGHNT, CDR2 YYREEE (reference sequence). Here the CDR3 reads CASSTWAADTQYF. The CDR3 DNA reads TGTGCCAGCAGCACTTGGGCGGCAGATACGCAGTATTTT.